The sequence of this T cell receptor beta chain was determined in a study of CD8 T cell repertoires and HIV-1 epitope variants. Study at large: Each of Twenty-five Gag and Nef epitope peptides stimulated a separate culture. Controls were a CMV, EBV and flu peptide pool, Ebola AY9 negative control, and no-peptide well. Epitopes were three Gag families plus Nef HW9 and YT9. Enriched T cells were co-cultured with equal numbers of autologous T cell-negative antigen-presenting cells.

The CDR3 is 13 residues long. Deletions cut 6 bases from V and 4 bases from J, with 10 bases between. Germline V gene lookup returns CDR1 LNHNV and CDR2 YYDKDF (reference sequence). Some clones are missing from TCRdb's copy, which holds only in-frame ones; the method was immunoSEQ multiplex PCR. The sample lists fewer than 6,000 clones; approximately 72% were seen once. For this clone: Its target is not known.

This clonotype was obtained from a male donor with HIV. The sequenced material came from cultured CD8+ T cells derived from PBMCs. The rearrangement uses TRBV15 and TRBJ2-1; tentative D call: TRBD2 (5 bases). The CDR3 protein is CATSLARYNEQFF. Written as DNA, the CDR3 is TGTGCCACCAGTCTAGCCAGGTACAATGAGCAGTTCTTC.